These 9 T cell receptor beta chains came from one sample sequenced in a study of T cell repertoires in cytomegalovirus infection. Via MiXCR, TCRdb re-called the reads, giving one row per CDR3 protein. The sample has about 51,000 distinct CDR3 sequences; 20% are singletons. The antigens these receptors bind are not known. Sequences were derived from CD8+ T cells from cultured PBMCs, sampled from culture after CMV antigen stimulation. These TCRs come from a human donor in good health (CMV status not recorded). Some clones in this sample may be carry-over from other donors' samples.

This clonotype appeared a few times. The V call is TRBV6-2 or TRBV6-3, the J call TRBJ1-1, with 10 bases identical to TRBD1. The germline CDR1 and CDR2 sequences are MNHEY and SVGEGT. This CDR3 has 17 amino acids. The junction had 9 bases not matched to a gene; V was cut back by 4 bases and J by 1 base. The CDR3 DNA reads TGTGCCAGCAGTTCCCTACGCGGACAGGGGGAGAACACTGAAGCTTTCTTT. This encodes CASSSLRGQGENTEAFF.

The CDR3 here is CASSWTSLSEQYF. CDR3 nucleotides: TGTGCCAGCAGCTGGACATCCCTTTCCGAGCAGTACTTC. The V call is TRBV14, the J call TRBJ2-7; perhaps TRBD1 as D (5 bases). The V and J ends lost 5 bases and 6 bases respectively, with 14 bases between them. Per germline, CDR1 SGHDN and CDR2 FVKESK. This CDR3 contains 13 residues. Combining the CDR3 with reference TRBV14 and TRBJ2-7 gives the whole variable domain EAGVTQFPSHSVIEKGQTVTLRCDPISGHDNLYWYRRVMGKEIKFLLHFVKESKQDESGMPNNRFLAERTGGTYSTLKVQPAELEDSGVYFCASSWTSLSEQYFGPGTRLTVT.

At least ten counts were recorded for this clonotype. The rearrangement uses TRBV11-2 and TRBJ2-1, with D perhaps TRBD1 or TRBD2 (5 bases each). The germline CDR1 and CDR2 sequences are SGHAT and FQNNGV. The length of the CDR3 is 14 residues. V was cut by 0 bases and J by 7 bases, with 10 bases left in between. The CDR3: CASSLDRWGNEQFF. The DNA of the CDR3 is TGTGCCAGCAGCTTAGACCGGTGGGGGAATGAGCAGTTCTTC.

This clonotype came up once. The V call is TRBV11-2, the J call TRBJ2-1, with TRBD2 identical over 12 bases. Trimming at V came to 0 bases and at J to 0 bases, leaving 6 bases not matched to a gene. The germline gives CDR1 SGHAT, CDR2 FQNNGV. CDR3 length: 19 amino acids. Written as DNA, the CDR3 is TGTGCCAGCAGCTTAGATGGACTAGCGGGAACTAACTCCTACAATGAGCAGTTCTTC. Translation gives CASSLDGLAGTNSYNEQFF.

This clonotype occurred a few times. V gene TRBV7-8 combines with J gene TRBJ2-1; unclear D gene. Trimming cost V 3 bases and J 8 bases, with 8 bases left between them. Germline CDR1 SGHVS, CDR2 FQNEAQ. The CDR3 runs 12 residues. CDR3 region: CASSLGTHEQFF. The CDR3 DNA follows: TGTGCCAGCAGCTTGGGCACACATGAGCAGTTCTTC.

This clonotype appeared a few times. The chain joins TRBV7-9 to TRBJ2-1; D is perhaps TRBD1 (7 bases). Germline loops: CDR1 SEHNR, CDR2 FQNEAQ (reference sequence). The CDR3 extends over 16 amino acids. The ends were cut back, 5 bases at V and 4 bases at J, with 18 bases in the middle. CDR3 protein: CASSPKEGQPYNEQFF. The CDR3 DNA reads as TGTGCCAGCAGCCCAAAGGAGGGACAGCCTTACAATGAGCAGTTCTTC.

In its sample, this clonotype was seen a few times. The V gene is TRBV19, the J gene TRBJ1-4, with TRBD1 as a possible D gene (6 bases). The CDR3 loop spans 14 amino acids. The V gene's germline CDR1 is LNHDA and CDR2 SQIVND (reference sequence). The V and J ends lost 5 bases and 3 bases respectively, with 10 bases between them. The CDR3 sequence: CASSLDSPNEKLFF. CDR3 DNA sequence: TGTGCCAGTAGTTTGGACAGTCCTAATGAAAAACTGTTTTTT.

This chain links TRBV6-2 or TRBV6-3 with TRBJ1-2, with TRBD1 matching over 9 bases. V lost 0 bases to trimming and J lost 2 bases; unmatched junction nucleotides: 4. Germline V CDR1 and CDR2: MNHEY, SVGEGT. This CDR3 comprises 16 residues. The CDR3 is CASSYSPDRGNYGYTF. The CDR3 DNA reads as TGTGCCAGCAGTTACTCGCCGGACAGGGGAAACTATGGCTACACCTTC.

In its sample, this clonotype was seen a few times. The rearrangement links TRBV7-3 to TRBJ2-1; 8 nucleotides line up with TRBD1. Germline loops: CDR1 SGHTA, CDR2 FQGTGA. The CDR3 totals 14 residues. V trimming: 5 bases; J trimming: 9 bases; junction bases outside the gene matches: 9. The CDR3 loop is CASSPGQGRGEQFF. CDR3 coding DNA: TGTGCCAGCAGCCCAGGACAGGGTAGGGGTGAGCAGTTCTTC.